This passage covers 23 T cell receptor beta chains from one sample sequenced in a study of T cell responses to AZD1222 COVID-19 vaccine. The table came from immunoSEQ multiplex PCR; TCRdb's copy has only in-frame clones and leaves some out. The sample lists 90,000 to 150,000 clones, roughly 90% occurring once. The sequencing used peripheral blood, collected on day 0 of AZD1222 vaccination. The source of these receptors is an adult in good health.

This rearrangement joins TRBV5-1 to TRBJ2-1; TRBD2 matches 7 bases. This CDR3 is built from 17 residues. Per germline, CDR1 SGHRS and CDR2 YFSETQ. Trimming at V came to 4 bases and at J to 2 bases, leaving 12 bases not matched to a gene. In DNA form, the CDR3 reads TGCGCCAGCAGCCGAACGGGCGGGGGAGGGGCCTACAATGAGCAGTTCTTC. Amino acid sequence: CASSRTGGGGAYNEQFF.

The V and J genes are TRBV9 and TRBJ2-2; D is perhaps TRBD2 (6 bases). CDR1 and CDR2 from the germline V gene are SGDLS and YYNGEE. The CDR3 has 15 residues. Trimming removed 3 bases at V and 6 bases at J, with 15 bases between. Here the CDR3 DNA reads TGTGCCAGCAGCGCCTTAGCGGACGGCTCCGGGGAGCTGTTTTTT. It yields the protein CASSALADGSGELFF.

Written as DNA, the CDR3 is TGTGCCAGTAGTATGGGACAGCCCAGCTATGGCTACACCTTC. Translating gives CASSMGQPSYGYTF. This chain connects TRBV19 to TRBJ1-2; 7 bases align to TRBD1. CDR3 length: 14 residues. V trimming: 3 bases; J trimming: 4 bases; junction bases outside the gene matches: 5. The germline V gene encodes CDR1 LNHDA and CDR2 SQIVND (reference sequence).

The chain uses TRBV24-1 and TRBJ2-5; 11 bases align to TRBD1. After removal of 0 bases from V and 4 bases from J, the junction contained 0 bases not matched to a gene. Germline loops: CDR1 KGHDR, CDR2 SFDVKD. There are 15 residues in the CDR3. CDR3 in amino acids: CATSDLGTGGETQYF. The CDR3, as DNA: TGTGCCACCAGTGATTTGGGGACAGGGGGAGAGACCCAGTACTTC.

This rearrangement joins TRBV3-1 (or the pseudogene TRBV3-2) to TRBJ1-2, with D possibly TRBD1 on 5 matching bases. Germline CDR1 reads LGHDT; CDR2 reads YNNKEL (reference sequence). Trimming left V 3 bases short and J 7 bases short, with 9 bases between. CDR3 length: 12 amino acids. CDR3 bases: TGTGCCAGCAGCCAGGGGCCTGGTGGCTACACCTTC. Amino acids: CASSQGPGGYTF.

V usage is TRBV7-2 and J usage is TRBJ2-2; 11 nucleotides agree with TRBD1. This CDR3 is 15 amino acids long. Looked up from germline, CDR1 is SGHTA and CDR2 is FQGNSA. J lost 9 bases, V lost 5 bases, and 8 bases had no gene match. The CDR3 here is CASSARTGGSWELFF. CDR3 nucleotides: TGTGCCAGCAGCGCCCGGACAGGGGGCTCCTGGGAGCTGTTTTTT.

This rearrangement joins TRBV9 to TRBJ2-3; D is perhaps TRBD1 (6 bases). Trimming removed 0 bases from V and 3 bases from J, with 11 bases in between. Germline assignment: CDR1 SGDLS and CDR2 YYNGEE. The CDR3 runs 15 residues. In DNA form, the CDR3 reads TGTGCCAGCAGCGTAGTGCCGCAGGGGACAGATACGCAGTATTTT. The encoded protein is CASSVVPQGTDTQYF.

The chain recombines TRBV5-4 with TRBJ1-2; unclear D gene. V was clipped by 0 bases and J by 3 bases, with 6 bases between them. Germline CDR1 SGHNT, CDR2 YYREEE (reference sequence). The CDR3 has 13 amino acids. CDR3 in amino acids: CASSLDWDYGYTF. The CDR3, as DNA: TGTGCCAGCAGCTTGGATTGGGACTATGGCTACACCTTC.

V is TRBV7-3 and J is TRBJ2-5, with 7 positions matching TRBD1. V lost 5 bases and J lost 5; bases outside the gene matches: 5. CDR1 is SGHTA, CDR2 FQGTGA, per germline. This CDR3 is 13 amino acids long. CDR3 protein: CASSRGQSETQYF. The CDR3 DNA reads as TGTGCCAGCAGCCGGGGACAGTCGGAGACCCAGTACTTC.

The CDR3 is CASSEGSPLHF. The CDR3 nucleotides are TGTGCCAGCAGTGAGGGTTCACCCCTCCACTTT. V gene TRBV2 combines with J gene TRBJ1-6, with no clear D. From germline, CDR1 is SNHLY and CDR2 FYNNEI. Between the trimmed V and J ends, which lost 3 bases and 9 bases, there was a span of 3 bases. The CDR3 extends over 11 amino acids.

This chain connects TRBV7-9 to TRBJ2-1; possibly TRBD2 for D (7 bases). The CDR3 runs 14 residues. From germline, CDR1 is SEHNR and CDR2 FQNEAQ (reference sequence). V lost 10 bases, J lost 0 bases, and 13 bases lay in between. Here the CDR3 reads CAIGGASSYNEQFF. In DNA form, the CDR3 reads TGTGCCATTGGGGGGGCTAGCTCCTACAATGAGCAGTTCTTC.

The chain recombines TRBV19 with TRBJ1-6; no definite D call. From germline, CDR1 is LNHDA and CDR2 SQIVND (reference sequence). The CDR3 runs 13 residues. The ends were cut back, 9 bases at V and 6 bases at J, with 12 bases in the middle. The CDR3 nucleotides read TGTGCCAGGGGGATAGGGTTTAATTCACCCCTCCACTTT. Translating gives CARGIGFNSPLHF.

The chain couples TRBV6-1 to TRBJ1-5, with 9 bases identical to TRBD1. Looked up from germline, CDR1 is MNHNS and CDR2 is SASEGT. The CDR3 is 19 residues long. With 3 bases clipped from V and 2 bases from J, the junction kept 14 bases outside the gene matches. The chain's CDR3 is CASSEMRTGDRYGNQPQHF. DNA of the CDR3: TGTGCCAGCAGTGAGATGAGGACAGGGGATAGATATGGCAATCAGCCCCAGCATTTT.

This chain connects TRBV24-1 to TRBJ2-1; 7 bases match TRBD2. CDR1 is KGHDR and CDR2 is SFDVKD in the germline V gene. This CDR3 spans 13 amino acids. V shed 9 bases, J shed 4 bases, and the junction held 5 bases outside the gene matches. The DNA for the CDR3 is TGTGCCACCGGGAGGGGTTGGTACAATGAGCAGTTCTTC. Protein: CATGRGWYNEQFF.

The J gene is TRBJ2-5, the V gene TRBV11-2, with D perhaps assigned TRBD1 or TRBD2 (5 bases each). Germline values: CDR1 SGHAT, CDR2 FQNNGV. V was trimmed by 3 bases and J by 5 bases, leaving 13 bases between them. The CDR3 spans 14 residues. CDR3 sequence: CASSFGQGAETQYF. The DNA of the CDR3 is TGTGCCAGCAGCTTTGGTCAGGGAGCGGAGACCCAGTACTTC.

The rearrangement uses TRBV28 and TRBJ2-2; TRBD1 might be the D (6 bases). The germline V and J ends were trimmed by 4 bases and 5 bases, with 11 bases remaining between them. Germline lookup yields CDR1 MDHEN and CDR2 SYDVKM. This CDR3 is 14 amino acids long. CDR3 sequence (DNA): TGTGCCAGCAGTTGGACAGCAAGGACCGGGGAGCTGTTTTTT. Translation: CASSWTARTGELFF. Using reference TRBV28 and TRBJ2-2 for the parts outside the CDR3, the full variable domain is DVKVTQSSRYLVKRTGEKVFLECVQDMDHENMFWYRQDPGLGLRLIYFSYDVKMKEKGDIPEGYSVSREKKERFSLILESASTNQTSMYLCASSWTARTGELFFGEGSRLTVL.

This chain uses TRBV27 with TRBJ1-2; no clear D. V lost 6 bases and J lost 1, with 3 bases in between. There are 11 residues in the CDR3. In germline, CDR1 is MNHEY, CDR2 SMNVEV (reference sequence). CDR3 sequence reads: CASRFNYGYTF. CDR3 nucleotide sequence: TGTGCCAGCAGATTTAACTATGGCTACACCTTC.

The chain uses TRBV7-2 and TRBJ2-2; perhaps TRBD2 as D (5 bases). The CDR3 is 13 amino acids. CDR1 is SGHTA and CDR2 is FQGNSA in the germline V gene. V was cut by 5 bases and J by 6 bases, with 10 bases left in between. The CDR3: CASSPRAAGELFF. CDR3 nucleotide sequence: TGTGCCAGCAGCCCGAGGGCGGCCGGGGAGCTGTTTTTT.

V gene TRBV7-8 combines with J gene TRBJ1-4; 9 bases match TRBD1. Germline trimming cut 2 bases from V and 9 bases from J; bases unmatched to any gene: 7. Germline-derived CDR1 and CDR2 are SGHVS and FQNEAQ. The CDR3 covers 15 residues. The CDR3 reads CASSLRGDRAQKLFF. As DNA, the CDR3 is TGTGCCAGCAGCTTAAGGGGGGACAGGGCGCAAAAACTGTTTTTT. The entire variable domain, with the rest obtained from reference TRBV7-8 and TRBJ1-4, is as follows: GAGVSQSPRYKVAKRGQDVALRCDPISGHVSLFWYQQALGQGPEFLTYFQNEAQLDKSGLPSDRFFAERPEGSVSTLKIQRTQQEDSAVYLCASSLRGDRAQKLFFGSGTQLSVL.

J is TRBJ1-6 and V is TRBV18; D is ambiguous. Germline V gene sequence: CDR1 KGHSH, CDR2 LQKENI. The CDR3 consists of 19 residues. V lost 0 bases, J lost 0 bases, and 15 bases lay in between. CDR3 amino acids: CASSPPGRAVISYNSPLHF. CDR3 in DNA: TGTGCCAGCTCACCACCGGGCAGAGCAGTGATCTCCTATAATTCACCCCTCCACTTT.

This clone was seen a single time. The chain uses TRBV18 and TRBJ1-6, with D unclear. This CDR3 spans 14 amino acids. Germline V gene sequence: CDR1 KGHSH, CDR2 LQKENI. Between the trimmed V and J ends, which lost 2 bases and 8 bases, there was a span of 10 bases. The CDR3 region has the DNA TGTGCCAGCTCACCAAGCGGCCAGGATTCACCCCTCCACTTT. Protein sequence: CASSPSGQDSPLHF.

The chain joins TRBV9 to TRBJ2-1, with D possibly TRBD2 on 5 matching bases. With 3 bases removed from V and 0 bases from J, the gap between germline ends came to 19 bases. Germline values: CDR1 SGDLS, CDR2 YYNGEE. The CDR3 is 18 amino acids. CDR3 nucleotide sequence: TGTGCCAGCAGCGATCCTAAGCGGACTCCGAGCTCCTACAATGAGCAGTTCTTC. This gives the protein CASSDPKRTPSSYNEQFF.

The rearrangement links TRBV13 to TRBJ1-2; the match to TRBD1 covers 7 bases. The CDR3 is made up of 14 amino acids. Germline V gene data show CDR1 as PRHDT and CDR2 as FYEKMQ (reference sequence). The J segment lost 2 bases and the V segment lost 5 bases, leaving 5 bases of the junction unmatched. The CDR3 nucleotides are TGTGCCAGCAGCACCCGACAGGGCAACTATGGCTACACCTTC. Its protein product is CASSTRQGNYGYTF.